The 10 T cell receptor beta chains below all came from one sample that was sequenced in a study of Graves' ophthalmopathy and Graves' hyperthyroidism (dated by TCRdb to 2016 to 2018). The reads were generated on an Illumina HiSeq 2000. For repertoire sequencing, TCR beta CDR3 regions were amplified from RNA transcripts. A first-round RT-PCR used HTBI primers with the Qiagen OneStep RT-PCR kit, followed by a second-round multiplex PCR, size selection and purification. TCRdb's own reprocessing of the public reads used fastp at Q25 and MiXCR and kept productive beta chains. Each CDR3 protein gets just one entry, which takes the most common genes and DNA from the rows behind it. Recorded for this sample are about 370,000 distinct CDR3 sequences; around 16% of them occurred a single time. The ten largest clones take up roughly 1.4% of the sample. The sample consisted of peripheral blood. The origin of the receptors is a woman aged 18-29 years with Graves' ophthalmopathy. Donor details come from another sample of the same person, matched by shared clones.

This clonotype was counted many times. The chain has TRBV20-1 and TRBJ1-5; no reliable D call. The CDR3 extends over 13 amino acids. CDR1 is DFQATT, CDR2 SNEGSKA, per germline (reference sequence). The germline V and J ends were trimmed by 0 bases and 3 bases, with 6 bases remaining between them. CDR3 bases: TGCAGTGCTAGAGAAGCGCCCAATCAGCCCCAGCATTTT. Protein sequence: CSAREAPNQPQHF.

This clonotype was seen ten or more times. The chain links TRBV6-5 to TRBJ2-5, with 7 bases identical to TRBD1. The junction had 17 bases not matched to a gene; V was cut back by 2 bases and J by 2 bases. This CDR3 is built from 19 residues. The germline gives CDR1 MNHEY, CDR2 SVGAGI. This CDR3 reads CASSYPGQPSLMRQETQYF. CDR3 in DNA: TGTGCCAGCAGTTACCCGGGACAGCCTTCTCTGATGAGACAAGAGACCCAGTACTTC.

This clonotype was recorded at least ten times. The chain links TRBV10-3 to TRBJ1-6; D gene ambiguous. V was shortened by 4 bases and J by 10 bases, with 14 bases between the two germline ends. The V gene's germline CDR1 is ENHRY and CDR2 SYGVKD. This CDR3 contains 14 residues. CDR3 sequence: CAISAKNQESPLHF. DNA of the CDR3: TGTGCCATCAGTGCGAAGAATCAAGAATCACCCCTCCACTTT.

The V call is TRBV4-1, the J call TRBJ2-5, with a possible D match to TRBD2 (6 bases). From germline, CDR1 is MGHRA and CDR2 YSYEKL. The CDR3 loop spans 15 amino acids. V was shortened by 3 bases and J by 5 bases, with 16 bases between the two germline ends. The CDR3 DNA reads TGCGCCAGCAGCCAGAGGAGGGGAGGTGAGGAGACCCAGTACTTC. Its translation: CASSQRRGGEETQYF.

At least ten counts were recorded for this clonotype. The J gene is TRBJ1-5, the V gene TRBV6-1; D is perhaps TRBD1 (6 bases). The germline gives CDR1 MNHNS, CDR2 SASEGT. Trimming took 6 bases from V and 2 from J, leaving 17 bases between them. This CDR3 is built from 16 residues. CDR3 sequence reads: CASSRRGQEGNQPQHF. The CDR3 region has the DNA TGTGCCAGCAGCCGGCGGGGGCAGGAGGGCAATCAGCCCCAGCATTTT.

This clonotype was counted ten times or more. The V and J genes are TRBV20-1 and TRBJ1-5; no clear D gene. Germline CDR1 DFQATT, CDR2 SNEGSKA (reference sequence). V lost 6 bases and J lost 1, with 13 bases in between. The CDR3 consists of 14 residues. As DNA, the CDR3 is TGCAGTGCCACTACGACCTGGAGCAATCAGCCCCAGCATTTT. Translated: CSATTTWSNQPQHF.

This clonotype was seen repeatedly, ten times or more. V gene TRBV6-5 combines with J gene TRBJ1-2, with D unresolved. The CDR3 length is 13 residues. Germline CDR1 is MNHEY and CDR2 is SVGAGI. V was clipped by 1 base and J by 6 bases, with 9 bases between them. CDR3 in amino acids: CASSYWLRDGYTF. CDR3 DNA sequence: TGTGCCAGCAGTTACTGGCTTCGGGATGGCTACACCTTC.

In this sample, this clonotype turned up a few times. The chain links TRBV5-6 to TRBJ2-2, with 13 bases fitting TRBD2. V shed 4 bases and J 5 bases; nucleotides not matched to a gene: 17. The CDR3 is 20 amino acids. Germline V gene data show CDR1 as SGHDT and CDR2 as YYEEEE. The CDR3 DNA reads as TGTGCCAGCAGCCAACAACGACGCCGACTAGCGGGGGGTCCAACCGGGGAGCTGTTTTTT. Translating gives CASSQQRRRLAGGPTGELFF.

This sequence joins TRBV3-1 and TRBJ2-7; 15 bases align to TRBD2. CDR1 is LGHDT, CDR2 YNNKEL, per germline (reference sequence). This CDR3 comprises 16 residues. J was trimmed by 4 bases and V by 3 bases; bases with no gene match: 4. For the CDR3, the DNA is TGTGCCAGCAGCCACAGGGGACTAGCGGGGGGATACGAGCAGTACTTC. Its translation is CASSHRGLAGGYEQYF.

This clonotype was seen at least ten times. The V gene is TRBV12-3 or TRBV12-4, the J gene TRBJ2-5; TRBD1 matches 8 bases. The length of the CDR3 is 15 residues. The J segment lost 4 bases and the V segment lost 5 bases, leaving 9 bases of the junction unmatched. DNA of the CDR3: TGTGCCAGCAGTGGGAAAAACGGACAGGGAGAGACCCAGTACTTC. It encodes CASSGKNGQGETQYF.